This T cell receptor beta chain appears in the sequencing data of a study of CD8+ T cells in alopecia areata (dated by TCRdb to the late 2010s). Context from the whole study: The study used high-throughput TCRbeta sequencing to examine T cell clonal expansion in alopecia areata, in both the C3H/HeJ mouse model and human patients. Human TCRbeta sequencing covered scalp tissue and sorted CD4+ and CD8+ peripheral blood T cells from patchy and totalis/universalis alopecia areata patients and healthy controls. Scalp clonality was compared across normal scalp (n=4), patchy alopecia areata scalp (n=8), and alopecia totalis/universalis scalp (n=8). RNA was extracted with the PAXgene miRNA kit for fixed scalp, the miRNeasy kit for PBMCs, and the RNeasy kit for mouse skin. TCRbeta CDR3 regions were amplified by immunoSEQ multiplex PCR using 35 Vbeta forward and 13 Jbeta reverse primers. What the study reported, not specific to this receptor: Scalp TCR repertoire analysis is complicated because resident alphabeta T cells in normal human skin are also sequenced, whereas mouse skin is dominated by gammadelta T cells. Higher clonality and more expanded CD8+ clones were observed in lesional scalp than in normal scalp, particularly in alopecia totalis/universalis, a finding suggestive of antigenic drive. Compared with mice, TCR sequences shared between patients were less clear, possibly partly because of HLA diversity across the patient population.

As for this clone: Its antigen is unknown. No clone much larger than this one lies a single base away; base qualities are absent.

The germline V gene gives CDR1 as SGHTA and CDR2 as FQGNSA. The CDR3 measures 17 amino acids from cysteine to phenylalanine. Of all the DNA, just the CDR3 is kept, 51 bases in frame from base 1. Trimming takes 5 bases off V and 4 bases off J; junction bases not matched to a gene: 13. The library was made by the immunoSEQ multiplex PCR assay. RNA was extracted from all samples and reverse transcribed into cDNA as template for TCR sequencing. First-strand cDNA was synthesized with SuperScript III using a 2:1 mix of oligo-dT and random hexamers. A synthetic immune receptor repertoire was used to assess amplification bias, and residual bias was removed computationally. From the authors' description of their analysis: Raw reads were preprocessed for error removal, and CDR3 was defined according to IMGT conventions as running from the conserved cysteine to phenylalanine. Clonality was computed by normalizing Shannon entropy by log2 of the number of productive unique TCRs and subtracting the result from 1. Whether scalp clones were CD4 or CD8 was inferred by matching scalp TCRbeta sequences against CD4 and CD8 repertoires sorted from blood. TCRdb took over this immuneACCESS table, retaining in-frame rearrangements with V and J assigned. Such tables are incomplete; in checked studies, under half of the missing clones stem from an unresolved V gene, and the remainder is unexplained. V, J and clone size are those of that table, while D and trimming were read from the DNA. This sample is represented by fewer than 150,000 clones; about 60% of them were singletons. The ten top clones hold around 2.8% of the sample.

After PBMCs were isolated by density centrifugation and stained for CD3, CD4 and CD8, a FACSAria was used to sort CD4+ and CD8+ T cells. Unaffected controls provided scalp biopsies and blood samples. The rearrangement joined TRBV7-2 to TRBJ2-3, and 9 junction bases match TRBD2. Sequencing was performed on CD4+ T cells sorted from blood. This clonotype was obtained from a human donor in good health. CDR3 sequence: CASSQSAAGGPPDTQYF. The DNA is TGTGCCAGCAGCCAAAGTGCAGCGGGGGGCCCTCCAGATACGCAGTATTTT.